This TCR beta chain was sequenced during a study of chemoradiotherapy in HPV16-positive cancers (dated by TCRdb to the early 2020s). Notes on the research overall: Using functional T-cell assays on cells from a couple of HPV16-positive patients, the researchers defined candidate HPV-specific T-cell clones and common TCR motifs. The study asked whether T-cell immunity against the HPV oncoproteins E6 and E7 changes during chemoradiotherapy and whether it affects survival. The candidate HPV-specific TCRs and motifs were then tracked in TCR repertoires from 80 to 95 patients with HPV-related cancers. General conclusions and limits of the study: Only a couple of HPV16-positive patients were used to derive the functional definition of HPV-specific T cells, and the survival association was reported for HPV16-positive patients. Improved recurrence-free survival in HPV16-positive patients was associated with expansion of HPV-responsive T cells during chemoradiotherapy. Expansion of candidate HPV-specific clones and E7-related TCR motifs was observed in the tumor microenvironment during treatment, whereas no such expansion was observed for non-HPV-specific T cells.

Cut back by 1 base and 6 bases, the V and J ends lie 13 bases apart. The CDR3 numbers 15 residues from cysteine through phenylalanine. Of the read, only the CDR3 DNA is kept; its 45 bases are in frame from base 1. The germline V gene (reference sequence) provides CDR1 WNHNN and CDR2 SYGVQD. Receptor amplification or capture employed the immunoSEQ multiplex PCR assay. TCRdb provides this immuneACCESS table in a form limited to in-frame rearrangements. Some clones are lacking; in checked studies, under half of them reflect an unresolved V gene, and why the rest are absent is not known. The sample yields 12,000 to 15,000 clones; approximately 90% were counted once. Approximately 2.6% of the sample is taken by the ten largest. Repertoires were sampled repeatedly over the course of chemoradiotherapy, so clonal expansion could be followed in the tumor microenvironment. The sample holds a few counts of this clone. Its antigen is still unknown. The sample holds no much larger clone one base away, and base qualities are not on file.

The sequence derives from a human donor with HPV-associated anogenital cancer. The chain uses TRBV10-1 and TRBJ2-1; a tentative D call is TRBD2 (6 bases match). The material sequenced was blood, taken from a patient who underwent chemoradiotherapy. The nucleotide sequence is TGCGCCAGCAGTGAGTGGCGGGGACGGGCCAATGAGCAGTTCTTC. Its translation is CASSEWRGRANEQFF.